This T cell receptor beta chain was observed in a study of shared clonotypes between healthy human individuals. Whole-study results and caveats: Rarefaction curves obtained for sorted subsets showed sequencing incomplete despite large depth.

Regarding this clone: The antigen is not known.

Positive CCR7 selection of CD45RO-negative cells yielded the naive CD8 cells, and terminally differentiated effector memory CD45RA+ cells were excluded. Method: immunoSEQ multiplex PCR; TCRdb's copy keeps in-frame clones and lacks some. The sample has millions of clones; roughly 91% are singletons. CDR3 length: 15 amino acids. Trimming at V came to 0 bases and at J to 8 bases, leaving 7 bases not matched to a gene. Germline V gene lookup returns CDR1 LGHNA and CDR2 YNFKEQ. Material for sequencing was naive CD8+ T cells from PBMCs. The chain links TRBV4-2 to TRBJ2-1, with TRBD2 matching 7 bases. This clonotype was obtained from a man between 18 and 29 years old in good health. Some clones in this sample may be carry-over from other donors' samples. The CDR3 sequence: CASSQDGRAGDEQFF. The CDR3 nucleotides read TGTGCCAGCAGCCAAGATGGCAGGGCGGGAGATGAGCAGTTCTTC.